Below, 5 T cell receptor beta chains from the same sample are listed, as sequenced in a study of blood T cell dynamics during melanoma immunotherapy. Data came from immunoSEQ multiplex PCR; TCRdb stores just in-frame clones and leaves some out. The top ten clones hold 6.5% to 8.5% of a sample with 10,000 to 13,000 clones, about 90% of them seen once. Indicated time point: week 3, after first cycle of checkpoint inhibitor. Sequenced material: blood, taken from a patient treated with checkpoint blockade. The receptor set was obtained from a human donor with melanoma.

The chain couples TRBV30 to TRBJ1-5, with unresolved D. Trimming cost V 2 bases and J 9 bases, with 14 bases left between them. Germline loops: CDR1 GTSNPN, CDR2 SVGIG (reference sequence). The CDR3 runs 13 residues. CDR3 sequence: CAWSQAPSGPQHF. The CDR3 DNA follows: TGTGCCTGGAGTCAGGCCCCCAGCGGGCCCCAGCATTTT.

The chain is built from TRBV5-6 and TRBJ2-7, with TRBD1 matching over 7 bases. After removal of 3 bases from V and 1 base from J, the junction contained 10 bases not matched to a gene. This CDR3 spans 16 amino acids. Germline V gene data show CDR1 as SGHDT and CDR2 as YYEEEE. The CDR3 sequence is CASSSSGDSRSYEQYV. CDR3 bases: TGTGCCAGCAGCTCCAGTGGGGACAGCCGATCCTACGAGCAGTACGTC.

The chain is built from TRBV18 and TRBJ1-1; D unclear. The CDR3 length is 12 residues. Germline values: CDR1 KGHSH, CDR2 LQKENI. With 4 bases removed from V and 6 bases from J, the gap between germline ends came to 9 bases. Here the CDR3 reads CASSLTTAEAFF. The CDR3 nucleotides read TGTGCCAGCTCACTAACGACCGCTGAAGCTTTCTTT.

The J gene is TRBJ2-3, the V gene TRBV15; 11 nucleotides match TRBD2. This CDR3 region has 18 residues. Unmatched junction bases numbered 10, after V lost 0 bases and J lost 5 bases. Germline lookup yields CDR1 LNHNV and CDR2 YYDKDF (reference sequence). CDR3 in amino acids: CATSREVIAGGPGDTQYF. CDR3 bases: TGTGCCACCAGCAGAGAAGTCATAGCGGGGGGGCCGGGAGATACGCAGTATTTT.

The rearrangement uses TRBV7-2 and TRBJ2-1, with 13 bases identical to TRBD2. The CDR3 contains 14 residues. CDR1 and CDR2 (germline): SGHTA, FQGNSA. Unmatched junction bases numbered 4, after V lost 6 bases and J lost 8 bases. Written as DNA, the CDR3 is TGTGCCAGCAGTGTACTAGCGGGGGGGTATGAGCAGTTCTTC. It codes for CASSVLAGGYEQFF.